Here is one TCR beta chain with its context. Its antigen remains unidentified. The primer mix had 60 Vbeta and 13 Jbeta primers. Some clones are missing from TCRdb's copy, which holds only in-frame ones; the method was immunoSEQ multiplex PCR. The profile covers about 110,000 clones, with approximately 80% appearing a single time and 22% taken by the ten largest. Germline CDR1 and CDR2: SNHLY and FYNNEI. The ends lost 7 bases at V and 4 bases at J; junction bases unmatched: 1. CDR3 length: 12 residues. This specimen comes from a study of cytomegalovirus exposure and HLA in healthy donors. Study context: When 350 to 500 donors were genotyped, about 81% of them were found to fall in the Caucasian-associated ancestry cluster.

Study-level results: TCR sequences were mostly rare, though some public TCRs occurred in many donors. It was reported that TCR beta sequences correctly inferred the HLA-A and HLA-B alleles for most subjects.

The sample consisted of PBMCs. This TCR came from a man aged 25-45 years in good health and CMV-seropositive. The chain joins TRBV2 to TRBJ1-1; 9 bases agree with TRBD1. The chain's CDR3 is CASTDRGTEAFF. Here the CDR3 DNA reads TGTGCCAGCACGGACAGGGGCACTGAAGCTTTCTTT. The whole variable domain, remainder taken from reference TRBV2 and TRBJ1-1, is EPEVTQTPSHQVTQMGQEVILRCVPISNHLYFYWYRQILGQKVEFLVSFYNNEISEKSEIFDDQFSVERPDGSNFTLKIRSTKLEDSAMYFCASTDRGTEAFFGQGTRLTVV.